The 25 T cell receptor beta chains below all came from one sample that was sequenced in a study of blood T cell repertoires in COVID-19. Produced via immunoSEQ multiplex PCR; TCRdb's table is partial and in-frame only. There are 100,000 to 150,000 clones in the sample; about 91% occur only once, and 10% lies in the top ten. Sample: peripheral blood. These TCRs come from a man aged 45-60 years with acute or convalescent COVID-19.

The chain links TRBV6-6 to TRBJ2-2, with 8 bases identical to TRBD2. Trimming took 2 bases from V and 4 from J; bases not matched to a gene: 6. The CDR3 consists of 16 residues. Germline assignment: CDR1 MNHNY and CDR2 SVGAGI (reference sequence). CDR3 protein: CASSYGRGDSTGELFF. In nucleotides, the CDR3 is TGTGCCAGCAGTTACGGGCGGGGGGACTCCACCGGGGAGCTGTTTTTT.

V gene TRBV29-1 combines with J gene TRBJ2-7, with TRBD2 identical over 7 bases. In germline, CDR1 is SQVTM, CDR2 ANQGSEA. Trimming took 6 bases from V and 2 from J; bases not matched to a gene: 1. CDR3 length: 11 amino acids. The CDR3 region has the DNA TGCAGCGTGCGGGGGACCTACGAGCAGTACTTC. Its translation is CSVRGTYEQYF.

The chain joins TRBV3-1 (or the pseudogene TRBV3-2) to TRBJ1-2; no definite D call. Germline CDR1 reads LGHDT; CDR2 reads YNNKEL (reference sequence). The CDR3 has 12 residues. The V end was cut by 2 bases, the J end by 9 bases, with 10 bases between. The CDR3 sequence: CASSQPSGSYTF. CDR3 DNA sequence: TGTGCCAGCAGCCAACCTTCCGGGAGCTACACCTTC.

The J gene is TRBJ1-3, the V gene TRBV14; D uncertain. Germline V gene lookup returns CDR1 SGHDN and CDR2 FVKESK. The CDR3 covers 15 residues. Trimming cost V 4 bases and J 0 bases, with 10 bases left between them. CDR3 amino acids: CASSPLSSSGNTIYF. In DNA, the CDR3 is TGTGCCAGCAGCCCACTTTCGTCCTCTGGAAACACCATATATTTT.

The chain's CDR3 is CASSLYVTTPHEQYF. The CDR3 DNA reads TGTGCCAGCAGTTTATACGTGACTACCCCTCACGAGCAGTACTTC. This chain connects TRBV27 to TRBJ2-7; maybe TRBD2 (5 bases). The CDR3 is 15 residues long. Per germline, CDR1 MNHEY and CDR2 SMNVEV (reference sequence). V lost 1 base and J 5 bases, leaving 15 bases between the germline ends.

The V call is TRBV5-4, the J call TRBJ2-5; TRBD2 aligns across 7 bases. CDR1 is SGHNT, CDR2 YYREEE, per germline (reference sequence). The CDR3 runs 15 residues. Trimming cost V 4 bases and J 9 bases; bases outside gene matches: 15. The CDR3 region is CASSPVARGTGAQYF. DNA for the CDR3: TGTGCCAGCAGCCCGGTAGCGCGGGGGACGGGGGCCCAGTACTTC. Full variable domain (missing parts from reference TRBV5-4 and TRBJ2-5): ETGVTQSPTHLIKTRGQQVTLRCSSQSGHNTVSWYQQALGQGPQFIFQYYREEENGRGNFPPRFSGLQFPNYSSELNVNALELDDSALYLCASSPVARGTGAQYFGPGTRLLVL.

The gene calls are TRBV5-4 and TRBJ2-2; the match to TRBD2 covers 11 bases. V lost 5 bases, J lost 5 bases, and 8 bases stayed unmatched. Germline assignment: CDR1 SGHNT and CDR2 YYREEE (reference sequence). The CDR3 is made up of 16 amino acids. The chain's CDR3 is CASSPWGTSGTGELFF. In DNA form, the CDR3 reads TGTGCCAGCAGTCCGTGGGGGACTAGCGGTACCGGGGAGCTGTTTTTT.

This chain connects TRBV3-1 (or the pseudogene TRBV3-2) to TRBJ2-1, with D possibly TRBD2 on 7 matching bases. This CDR3 comprises 15 residues. The germline V and J ends were trimmed by 6 bases and 4 bases, with 16 bases remaining between them. Looked up from germline, CDR1 is LGHDT and CDR2 is YNNKEL (reference sequence). CDR3: CASSPGGALYNEQFF. CDR3 nucleotides: TGTGCCAGCAGTCCTGGGGGGGCGCTATACAATGAGCAGTTCTTC.

This chain uses TRBV9 with TRBJ1-5; the D is unclear. This CDR3 spans 14 amino acids. Between the trimmed V and J ends, which lost 3 bases and 0 bases, there was a span of 7 bases. CDR1 and CDR2 (germline): SGDLS, YYNGEE. Here the CDR3 reads CASSDRNSNQPQHF. The CDR3 nucleotides are TGTGCCAGCAGCGACAGAAATAGCAATCAGCCCCAGCATTTT.

The chain joins TRBV7-9 to TRBJ2-2; D uncertain. Trimming stripped 3 bases from V and 2 bases from J, with 7 bases between. The CDR3 contains 14 residues. CDR1 SEHNR and CDR2 FQNEAQ come from the germline V gene (reference sequence). The CDR3: CASSFFGNTGELFF. The CDR3 nucleotides read TGTGCCAGCAGCTTCTTCGGTAACACCGGGGAGCTGTTTTTT.

This clone appeared many times. The J gene is TRBJ2-7, the V gene TRBV5-6; D gene ambiguous. Germline V lookup: CDR1 SGHDT, CDR2 YYEEEE. This CDR3 comprises 14 residues. Between the trimmed V and J ends, which lost 0 bases and 0 bases, there was a span of 7 bases. In DNA, the CDR3 is TGTGCCAGCAGCTTGGGGCAGTACTCCTACGAGCAGTACTTC. As protein: CASSLGQYSYEQYF.

The rearrangement links TRBV20-1 to TRBJ1-1, with no clear D. Trimming took 8 bases from V and 3 from J, leaving 4 bases between them. Germline V gene sequence: CDR1 DFQATT, CDR2 SNEGSKA (reference sequence). This CDR3 spans 9 amino acids. The CDR3 region is CSLDTEAFF. DNA for the CDR3: TGCAGTCTAGACACTGAAGCTTTCTTT.

The genes are TRBV18 and TRBJ1-5; D is uncertain. CDR1 is KGHSH, CDR2 LQKENI, per germline. CDR3 size: 13 residues. Trimming pared 2 bases from V and 6 bases from J, leaving 8 bases between. CDR3 region: CASSPGSGQPQHF. The DNA of the CDR3 is TGTGCCAGCTCACCAGGGTCGGGTCAGCCCCAGCATTTT.

A remark on this clone: Other DNA sequences in the same sample also yield this CDR3. This rearrangement joins TRBV18 to TRBJ1-1; D gene unclear. CDR3 length: 13 residues. Germline V gene lookup returns CDR1 KGHSH and CDR2 LQKENI. V lost 0 bases to trimming and J lost 3 bases, with 5 bases between them. This chain's CDR3 is CASSPPSDTEAFF. The CDR3 region has the DNA TGTGCCAGCTCACCACCGTCGGACACTGAAGCTTTCTTT.

V is TRBV5-4 and J is TRBJ1-1; tentative D call: TRBD1 (5 bases). Germline V gene data show CDR1 as SGHNT and CDR2 as YYREEE (reference sequence). With 3 bases removed from V and 5 bases from J, the gap between germline ends came to 11 bases. The CDR3 spans 13 residues. The CDR3 bases are TGTGCCAGCAGCTGGGGCGCAGAGACTGAAGCTTTCTTT. It encodes CASSWGAETEAFF.

Only a few counts were recorded for this clone. The chain links TRBV24-1 to TRBJ2-1, with TRBD2 identical over 14 bases. This CDR3 spans 16 amino acids. With V trimmed by 3 bases and J by 7 bases, 4 bases remained unmatched. The germline V gene has CDR1 KGHDR and CDR2 SFDVKD. CDR3 coding DNA: TGTGCCACCAGTGATCCCGGGACTAGCGGGAGTAATGAGCAGTTCTTC. This sequence encodes CATSDPGTSGSNEQFF.

CDR3 DNA sequence: TGTGCCATCCGGAGAATCAGCGGACCCACAGATACGCAGTATTTT. Protein product: CAIRRISGPTDTQYF. The V and J genes are TRBV27 and TRBJ2-3, with D possibly matching TRBD2 (5 bases). The V and J ends lost 10 bases and 2 bases respectively, with 19 bases between them. Germline assignment: CDR1 MNHEY and CDR2 SMNVEV (reference sequence). The CDR3 contains 15 residues.

This chain's CDR3 is CASPNSGNTIYF. Written as DNA, the CDR3 is TGTGCCAGCCCTAATTCTGGAAACACCATATATTTT. The chain carries TRBV6-5 and TRBJ1-3, with D unclear. CDR1 is MNHEY and CDR2 is SVGAGI in the germline V gene. CDR3 length equals 12 residues. Trimming pared 8 bases from V and 1 base from J, leaving 6 bases between.

This clone was observed a few times. The chain employs TRBV19 and TRBJ1-1; 7 bases agree with TRBD1. This CDR3 is 14 amino acids long. CDR1 LNHDA and CDR2 SQIVND come from the germline V gene (reference sequence). Trimming cost V 6 bases and J 1 base; bases outside gene matches: 5. CDR3 loop: CASRDRAWNTEAFF. Written as DNA, the CDR3 is TGTGCCAGTAGAGACAGGGCATGGAACACTGAAGCTTTCTTT.

This clone turned up a few times. The genes are TRBV10-2 and TRBJ1-2; D call uncertain. The CDR3 length is 13 residues. From germline, CDR1 is WSHSY and CDR2 SAAADI. The V end was cut by 4 bases, the J end by 4 bases, with 10 bases between. This CDR3 reads CASSGSESYGYTF. CDR3 DNA sequence: TGCGCCAGCAGTGGGTCAGAGAGCTATGGCTACACCTTC.

The rearrangement links TRBV4-1 to TRBJ2-3; 8 bases align to TRBD2. Germline CDR1 reads MGHRA; CDR2 reads YSYEKL. The V gene end was trimmed by 1 base and the J gene end by 1 base; junction bases not matched to a gene: 4. The CDR3 is 16 residues long. Here the CDR3 reads CASSQGAGVRTDTQYF. The CDR3, as DNA: TGCGCCAGCAGCCAAGGAGCGGGAGTCCGCACAGATACGCAGTATTTT.

This rearrangement joins TRBV7-2 to TRBJ2-7, with 8 bases that match TRBD1. The length of the CDR3 is 14 residues. Germline CDR1 reads SGHTA; CDR2 reads FQGNSA. J lost 0 bases, V lost 8 bases, and 6 bases had no gene match. CDR3 loop: CASCPRGPSYEQYF. CDR3 sequence (DNA): TGTGCCAGCTGTCCCAGGGGGCCCTCCTACGAGCAGTACTTC.

Remarks on this clone: The limits of the CDR3 on the DNA are not certain, so only TCRdb's listed CDR3 is given. The V call is TRBV5-1, the J call TRBJ2-1; TRBD2, the table's D call, lacks a check against the DNA. Germline V CDR1 and CDR2: SGHRS, YFSETQ. The CDR3 comprises 16 residues, both ends counted. The chain's CDR3 is CASSSVPVRGYNEQFF.

The rearrangement joins TRBV11-2 to TRBJ2-3; 10 bases map to TRBD2. This CDR3 spans 18 amino acids. Germline CDR1 is SGHAT and CDR2 is FQNNGV. V was clipped by 2 bases and J by 2 bases; unmatched bases: 10. The chain's CDR3 is CASSLFRASGGFTDTQYF. Written as DNA, the CDR3 is TGTGCCAGCAGCTTATTCCGGGCTAGCGGGGGATTCACAGATACGCAGTATTTT.

CDR3 protein: CASSPFTSGRETQYF. In nucleotides, the CDR3 is TGTGCCAGCAGCCCCTTCACTAGCGGGAGAGAGACCCAGTACTTC. The chain joins TRBV7-6 to TRBJ2-5, with 11 bases that match TRBD2. The CDR3 is 15 amino acids. Germline CDR1 and CDR2: SGHVS and FNYEAQ. V lost 5 bases and J lost 4; bases outside the gene matches: 6.